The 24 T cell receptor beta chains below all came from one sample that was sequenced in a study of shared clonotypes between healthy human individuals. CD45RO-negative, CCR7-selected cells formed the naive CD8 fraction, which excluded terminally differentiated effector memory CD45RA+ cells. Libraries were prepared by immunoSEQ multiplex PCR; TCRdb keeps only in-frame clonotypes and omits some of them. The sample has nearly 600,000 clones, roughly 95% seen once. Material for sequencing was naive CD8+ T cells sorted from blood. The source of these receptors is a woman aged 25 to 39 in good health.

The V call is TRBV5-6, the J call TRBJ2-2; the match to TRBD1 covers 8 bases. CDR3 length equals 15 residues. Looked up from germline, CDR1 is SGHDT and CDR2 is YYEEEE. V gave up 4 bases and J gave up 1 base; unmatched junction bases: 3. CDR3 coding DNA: TGTGCCAGCAGCCCCGGGACAGGGAACACCGGGGAGCTGTTTTTT. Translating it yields CASSPGTGNTGELFF.

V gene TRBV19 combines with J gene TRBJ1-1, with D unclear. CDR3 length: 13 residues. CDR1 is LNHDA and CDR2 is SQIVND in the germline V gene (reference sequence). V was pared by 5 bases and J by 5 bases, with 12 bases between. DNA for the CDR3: TGTGCCAGTAGTTTCAGTGAAAGGACTGAAGCTTTCTTT. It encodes CASSFSERTEAFF.

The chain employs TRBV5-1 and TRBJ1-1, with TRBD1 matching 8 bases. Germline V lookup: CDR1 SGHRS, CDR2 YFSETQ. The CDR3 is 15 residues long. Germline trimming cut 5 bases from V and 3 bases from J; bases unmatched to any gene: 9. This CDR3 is CASRSGQGRYTEAFF. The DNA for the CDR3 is TGCGCCAGCAGATCCGGACAGGGTCGGTACACTGAAGCTTTCTTT.

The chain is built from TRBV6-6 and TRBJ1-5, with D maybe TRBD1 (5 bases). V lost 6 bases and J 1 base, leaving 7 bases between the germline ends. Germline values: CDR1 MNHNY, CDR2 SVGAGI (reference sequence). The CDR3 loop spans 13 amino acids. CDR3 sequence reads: CASRRDSNQPQHF. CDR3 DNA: TGTGCCAGCAGGAGGGACAGCAATCAGCCCCAGCATTTT.

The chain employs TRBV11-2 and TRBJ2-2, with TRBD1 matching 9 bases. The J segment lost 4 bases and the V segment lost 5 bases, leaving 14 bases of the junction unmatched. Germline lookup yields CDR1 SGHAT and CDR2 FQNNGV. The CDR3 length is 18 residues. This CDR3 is CASSGDRDRVRSTGELFF. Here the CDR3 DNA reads TGTGCCAGCAGCGGTGACCGGGACAGGGTTCGCTCCACCGGGGAGCTGTTTTTT. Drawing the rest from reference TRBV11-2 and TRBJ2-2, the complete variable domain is EAGVAQSPRYKIIEKRQSVAFWCNPISGHATLYWYQQILGQGPKLLIQFQNNGVVDDSQLPKDRFSAERLKGVDSTLKIQPAKLEDSAVYLCASSGDRDRVRSTGELFFGEGSRLTVL.

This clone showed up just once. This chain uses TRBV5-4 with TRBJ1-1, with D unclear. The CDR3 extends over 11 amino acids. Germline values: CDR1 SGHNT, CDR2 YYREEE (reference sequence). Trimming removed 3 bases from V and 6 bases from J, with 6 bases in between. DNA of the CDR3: TGTGCCAGCAGCTCGGAGTCTGAAGCTTTCTTT. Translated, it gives CASSSESEAFF.

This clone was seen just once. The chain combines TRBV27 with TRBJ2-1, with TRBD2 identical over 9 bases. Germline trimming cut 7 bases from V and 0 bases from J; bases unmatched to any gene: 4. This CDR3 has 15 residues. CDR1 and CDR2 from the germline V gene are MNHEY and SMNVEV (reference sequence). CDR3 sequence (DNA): TGTGCCAGCACCCCTAGCGGGGACTCCTACAATGAGCAGTTCTTC. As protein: CASTPSGDSYNEQFF.

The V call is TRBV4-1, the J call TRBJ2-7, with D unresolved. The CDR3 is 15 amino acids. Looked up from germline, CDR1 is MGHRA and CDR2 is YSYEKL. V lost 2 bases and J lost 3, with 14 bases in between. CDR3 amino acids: CASSQHDGGNYEQYF. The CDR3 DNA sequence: TGCGCCAGCAGCCAACATGACGGTGGAAACTACGAGCAGTACTTC.

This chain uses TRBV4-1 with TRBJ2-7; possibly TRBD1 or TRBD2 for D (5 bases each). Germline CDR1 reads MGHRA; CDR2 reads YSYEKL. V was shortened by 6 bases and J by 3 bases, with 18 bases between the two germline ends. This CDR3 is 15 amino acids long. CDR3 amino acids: CASSSGAGFGYEQYF. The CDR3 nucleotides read TGCGCCAGCAGTTCCGGGGCAGGATTCGGCTACGAGCAGTACTTC.

CDR3 sequence: CASSQQGSTDTQYF. In DNA, the CDR3 is TGTGCCAGCAGCCAACAGGGGTCCACAGATACGCAGTATTTT. The V gene is TRBV9, the J gene TRBJ2-3; 7 positions agree with TRBD1. The CDR3 length is 14 residues. V gave up 4 bases and J gave up 2 bases; unmatched junction bases: 4. Germline V gives CDR1 SGDLS, CDR2 YYNGEE.

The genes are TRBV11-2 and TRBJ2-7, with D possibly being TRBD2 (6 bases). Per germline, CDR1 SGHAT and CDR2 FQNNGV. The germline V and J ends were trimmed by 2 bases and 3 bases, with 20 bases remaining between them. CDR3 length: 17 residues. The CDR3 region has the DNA TGTGCCAGCAGCTTATTCCCCCCCGGGAGCAGGAACTACGAGCAGTACTTC. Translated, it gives CASSLFPPGSRNYEQYF. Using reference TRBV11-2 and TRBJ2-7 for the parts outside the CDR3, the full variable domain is EAGVAQSPRYKIIEKRQSVAFWCNPISGHATLYWYQQILGQGPKLLIQFQNNGVVDDSQLPKDRFSAERLKGVDSTLKIQPAKLEDSAVYLCASSLFPPGSRNYEQYFGPGTRLTVT.

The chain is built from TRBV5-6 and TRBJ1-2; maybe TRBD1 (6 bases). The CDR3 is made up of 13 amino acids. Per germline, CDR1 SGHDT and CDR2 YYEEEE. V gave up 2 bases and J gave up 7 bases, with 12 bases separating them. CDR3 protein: CASSFSGGGGYTF. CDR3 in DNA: TGTGCCAGCAGCTTTTCCGGGGGCGGTGGCTACACCTTC.

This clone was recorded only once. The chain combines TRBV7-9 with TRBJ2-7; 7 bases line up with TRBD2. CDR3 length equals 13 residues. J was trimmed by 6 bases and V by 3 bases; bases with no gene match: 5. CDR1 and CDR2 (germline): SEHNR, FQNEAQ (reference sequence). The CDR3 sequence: CASSLKTSSEQYF. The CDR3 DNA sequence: TGTGCCAGCAGCTTGAAGACTAGCTCCGAGCAGTACTTC.

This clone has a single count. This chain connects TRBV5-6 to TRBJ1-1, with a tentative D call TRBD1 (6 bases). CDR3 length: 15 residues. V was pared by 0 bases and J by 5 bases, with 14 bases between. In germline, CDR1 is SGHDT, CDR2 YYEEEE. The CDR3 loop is CASSLVGGLGTEAFF. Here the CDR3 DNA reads TGTGCCAGCAGCTTGGTCGGGGGGCTTGGGACTGAAGCTTTCTTT.

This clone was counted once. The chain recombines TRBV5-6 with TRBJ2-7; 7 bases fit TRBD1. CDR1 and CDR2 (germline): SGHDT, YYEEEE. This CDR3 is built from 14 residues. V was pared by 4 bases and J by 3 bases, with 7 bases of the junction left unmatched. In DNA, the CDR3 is TGTGCCAGCAGCCCCGAGACAGGGTTCTACGAGCAGTACTTC. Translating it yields CASSPETGFYEQYF.

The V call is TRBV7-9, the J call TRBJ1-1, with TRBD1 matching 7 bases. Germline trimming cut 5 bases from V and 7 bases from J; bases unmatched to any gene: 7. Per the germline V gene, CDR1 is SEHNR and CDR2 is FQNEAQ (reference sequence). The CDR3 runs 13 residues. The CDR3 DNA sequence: TGTGCCAGCAGCACGGGGACAGCATATGAAGCTTTCTTT. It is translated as CASSTGTAYEAFF.

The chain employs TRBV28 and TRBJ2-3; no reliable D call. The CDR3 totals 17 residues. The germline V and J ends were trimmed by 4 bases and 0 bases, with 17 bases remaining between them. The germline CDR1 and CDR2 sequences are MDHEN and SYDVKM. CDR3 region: CASSSLSRTFSTDTQYF. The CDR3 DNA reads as TGTGCCAGCAGTTCCCTTTCTCGGACCTTCAGCACAGATACGCAGTATTTT.

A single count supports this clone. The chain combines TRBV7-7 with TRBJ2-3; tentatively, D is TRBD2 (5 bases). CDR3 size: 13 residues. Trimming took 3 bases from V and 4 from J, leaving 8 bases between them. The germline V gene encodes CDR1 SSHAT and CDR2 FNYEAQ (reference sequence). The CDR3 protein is CASSFSGADTQYF. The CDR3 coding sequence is TGTGCCAGCAGCTTCTCCGGGGCAGATACGCAGTATTTT.

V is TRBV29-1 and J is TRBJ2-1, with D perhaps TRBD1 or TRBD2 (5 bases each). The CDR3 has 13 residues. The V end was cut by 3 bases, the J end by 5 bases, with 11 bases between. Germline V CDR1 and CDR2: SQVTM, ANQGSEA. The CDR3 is CSVDGDAHNEQFF. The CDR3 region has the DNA TGCAGCGTTGATGGGGACGCCCACAATGAGCAGTTCTTC.

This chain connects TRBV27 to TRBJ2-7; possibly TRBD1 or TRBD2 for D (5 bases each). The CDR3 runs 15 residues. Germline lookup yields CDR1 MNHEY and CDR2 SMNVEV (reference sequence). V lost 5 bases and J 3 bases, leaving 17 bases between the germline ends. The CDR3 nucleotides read TGTGCCAGCAGTCCTCCCGGGGACGCCCTCTACGAGCAGTACTTC. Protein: CASSPPGDALYEQYF.

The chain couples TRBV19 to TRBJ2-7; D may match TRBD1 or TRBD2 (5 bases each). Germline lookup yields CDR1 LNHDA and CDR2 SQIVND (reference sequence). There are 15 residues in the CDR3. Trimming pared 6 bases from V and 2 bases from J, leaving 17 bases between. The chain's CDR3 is CASRPEGETPYEQYF. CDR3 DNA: TGTGCCAGTAGGCCCGAAGGGGAGACGCCCTACGAGCAGTACTTC.

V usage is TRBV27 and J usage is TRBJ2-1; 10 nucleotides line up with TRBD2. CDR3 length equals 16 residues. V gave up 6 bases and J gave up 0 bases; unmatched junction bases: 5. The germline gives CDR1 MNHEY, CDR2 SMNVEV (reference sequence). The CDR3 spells CASRRLAGFSYNEQFF. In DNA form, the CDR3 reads TGTGCCAGCAGACGACTAGCGGGCTTCTCCTACAATGAGCAGTTCTTC.

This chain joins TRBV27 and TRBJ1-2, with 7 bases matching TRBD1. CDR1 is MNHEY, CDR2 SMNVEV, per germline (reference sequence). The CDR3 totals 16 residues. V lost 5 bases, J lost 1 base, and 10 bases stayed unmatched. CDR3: CASSPIGTDHNYGYTF. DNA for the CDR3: TGTGCCAGCAGTCCCATAGGGACAGATCATAACTATGGCTACACCTTC.

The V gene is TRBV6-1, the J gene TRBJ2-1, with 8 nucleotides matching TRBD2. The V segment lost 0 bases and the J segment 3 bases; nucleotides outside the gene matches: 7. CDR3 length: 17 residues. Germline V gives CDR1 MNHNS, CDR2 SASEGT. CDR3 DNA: TGTGCCAGCAGTGAAGCGTTCGGGCGGGAGGACTACAATGAGCAGTTCTTC. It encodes CASSEAFGREDYNEQFF.